This T cell receptor (beta chain) was profiled in a study of blood T cell repertoires in COVID-19. Germline V gene lookup returns CDR1 MNHEY and CDR2 SVGAGI. V lost 4 bases and J lost 7; bases outside the gene matches: 10. The CDR3 runs 16 residues. Repertoires were generated with immunoSEQ multiplex PCR, while TCRdb's copy carries only in-frame clones and drops some. The data contain around 210,000 clones, 65% to 90% of them singletons. This TCR came from a man aged 50 to 59 with COVID-19, enrolled during active disease. The sample was peripheral blood. The chain recombines TRBV6-5 with TRBJ1-2; 12 bases agree with TRBD1. CDR3 sequence reads: CASSSTSGTGGFGYTF. Written as DNA, the CDR3 is TGTGCCAGCAGTTCCACCTCCGGGACAGGGGGCTTTGGCTACACCTTC.